Each of the 2 T cell receptor beta chains below was sequenced from the same sample in a study of graft-versus-host responses after intestinal transplantation. These TCRs are of unknown antigen specificity. Sequencing used immunoSEQ multiplex PCR; TCRdb keeps in-frame clones, though not all of them. The repertoire holds some 90,000 clones, with around nine tenths as singletons. The material sequenced was unstimulated CD8+ T cells sorted from spleen or lymph node cells, taken before intestinal transplant. The receptors here all came from a human donor who received an intestinal transplant.

V and J are TRBV19 and TRBJ1-6; D remains ambiguous. Germline assignment: CDR1 LNHDA and CDR2 SQIVND (reference sequence). The V end lost 3 bases, the J end lost 4 bases, and 13 bases lay between the germline ends. The CDR3 is 16 residues long. The CDR3 loop is CASSIGWTPYNSPLHF. In DNA form, the CDR3 reads TGTGCCAGTAGTATCGGATGGACCCCATATAATTCACCCCTCCACTTT.

This chain joins TRBV5-1 and TRBJ2-5; D gene uncertain. CDR1 and CDR2 from the germline V gene are SGHRS and YFSETQ. The CDR3 contains 11 residues. Trimming pared 8 bases from V and 2 bases from J, leaving 7 bases between. The CDR3 DNA reads as TGCGCCAGGACGGTACAAGAGACCCAGTACTTC. Its protein is CARTVQETQYF.